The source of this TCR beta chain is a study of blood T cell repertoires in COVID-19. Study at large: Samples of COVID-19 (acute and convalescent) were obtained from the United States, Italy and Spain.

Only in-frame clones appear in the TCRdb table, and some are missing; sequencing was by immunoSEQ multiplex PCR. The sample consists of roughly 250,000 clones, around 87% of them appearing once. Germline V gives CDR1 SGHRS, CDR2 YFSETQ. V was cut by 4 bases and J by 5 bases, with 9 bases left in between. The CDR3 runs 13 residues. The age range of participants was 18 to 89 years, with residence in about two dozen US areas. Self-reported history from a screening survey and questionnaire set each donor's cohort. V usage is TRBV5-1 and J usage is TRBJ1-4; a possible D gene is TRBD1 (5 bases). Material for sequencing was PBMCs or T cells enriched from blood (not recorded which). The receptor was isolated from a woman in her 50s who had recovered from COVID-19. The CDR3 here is CASSPGLNEKLFF. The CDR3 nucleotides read TGCGCCAGCAGCCCAGGGCTCAATGAAAAACTGTTTTTT. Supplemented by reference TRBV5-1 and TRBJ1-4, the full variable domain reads KAGVTQTPRYLIKTRGQQVTLSCSPISGHRSVSWYQQTPGQGLQFLFEYFSETQRNKGNFPGRFSGRQFSNSRSEMNVSTLELGDSALYLCASSPGLNEKLFFGSGTQLSVL.